This record concerns one TCR beta chain sequence. Its target is unknown. CDR3 length: 19 amino acids. V lost 5 bases to trimming and J lost 0 bases; unmatched junction nucleotides: 15. In germline, CDR1 is MDHEN, CDR2 SYDVKM. The data originate from a study of T cells after yellow fever vaccination. 5'RACE template switching generated TCR cDNA, adding a universal primer site and UMIs. TCRdb redid the calling of the 5' RACE reads with MiXCR, one entry per CDR3 protein. The profile covers about 400,000 distinct CDR3 sequences, with around 6.4% appearing a single time and 15% taken by the ten largest. Study-wide results and caveats: A weaker but faster secondary response was observed, peaking on day 5 versus 15. Clonotypes found in both CD4 and CD8 compartments made up a small share.

The sample here was PBMCs, taken 5 days after the yellow fever booster vaccination. V is TRBV28 and J is TRBJ1-5, with TRBD1 identical over 8 bases. The clonotype originates from a man between 25 and 39 years old who received the YFV17D yellow fever vaccine. Here the CDR3 DNA reads TGTGCCAGCAGTGTACCTCCGGGACAGGCAAGTTATAGCAATCAGCCCCAGCATTTT. Translated, it gives CASSVPPGQASYSNQPQHF. The entire variable domain, with the rest obtained from reference TRBV28 and TRBJ1-5, is as follows: DVKVTQSSRYLVKRTGEKVFLECVQDMDHENMFWYRQDPGLGLRLIYFSYDVKMKEKGDIPEGYSVSREKKERFSLILESASTNQTSMYLCASSVPPGQASYSNQPQHFGDGTRLSIL.